A single sample is the source of the 20 T cell receptor beta chains below, sequenced in a study of PD-1 blockade in classical Hodgkin lymphoma. Measured with immunoSEQ multiplex PCR; TCRdb has only the in-frame clones, and not every one. Among 20,000 to 25,000 clones listed, roughly 89% were seen once. The sample's time point: newly diagnosed, previously untreated cHL patient sample. Thawed PBMCs underwent magnetic negative selection to yield purified CD4+ T cells. Sequencing was performed on CD4+ T cells from blood. The receptors shown here come from a human donor with classical Hodgkin lymphoma.

The genes are TRBV5-1 and TRBJ2-7; tentative D call: TRBD1 (6 bases). Germline CDR1 and CDR2: SGHRS and YFSETQ. The V end lost 3 bases, the J end lost 2 bases, and 15 bases lay between the germline ends. The CDR3 is 15 residues long. CDR3 protein: CASSWGLGATYEQYF. The DNA for the CDR3 is TGCGCCAGCAGCTGGGGATTGGGGGCTACCTACGAGCAGTACTTC.

V usage is TRBV19 and J usage is TRBJ1-1, with 7 bases aligning to TRBD1. The germline CDR1 and CDR2 sequences are LNHDA and SQIVND (reference sequence). Trimming took 7 bases from V and 5 from J; bases not matched to a gene: 10. The CDR3 loop spans 14 amino acids. The CDR3 DNA is TGTGCCAGTACCCGACAGGGAAGGTATACTGAAGCTTTCTTT. This gives the protein CASTRQGRYTEAFF.

The chain joins TRBV5-6 to TRBJ1-2, with D maybe TRBD1 (6 bases). The CDR3 runs to 16 residues. Germline CDR1 reads SGHDT; CDR2 reads YYEEEE. Between the trimmed V and J ends, which lost 1 base and 4 bases, there was a span of 17 bases. CDR3 loop: CASSLWGTTIPYGYTF. CDR3 nucleotides: TGTGCCAGCAGCTTGTGGGGGACAACTATTCCCTATGGCTACACCTTC.

The genes are TRBV28 and TRBJ2-7; D may correspond to TRBD1 or TRBD2 (6 bases each). V lost 10 bases, J lost 8 bases, and 15 bases lay in between. CDR1 and CDR2 from the germline V gene are MDHEN and SYDVKM. There are 11 residues in the CDR3. The CDR3 DNA is TGTGCCACTAGGGGGACTTCGAAGCAGTACTTC. Protein product: CATRGTSKQYF.

The chain uses TRBV7-2 and TRBJ2-3; D ambiguous. This CDR3 is built from 14 residues. V was trimmed by 1 base and J by 10 bases, leaving 15 bases between them. Germline CDR1 SGHTA, CDR2 FQGNSA. This CDR3 reads CASSLDRMGNAQYF. The CDR3 region has the DNA TGTGCCAGCAGCTTAGACCGGATGGGAAACGCGCAGTATTTT.

The chain employs TRBV19 and TRBJ1-1, with D unresolved. Trimming removed 1 base at V and 1 base at J, with 13 bases between. The germline V gene has CDR1 LNHDA and CDR2 SQIVND (reference sequence). The CDR3 contains 16 residues. CDR3 coding DNA: TGTGCCAGTAGTATAGTCGCTGACCGGTGGAACACTGAAGCTTTCTTT. The encoded protein is CASSIVADRWNTEAFF.

The rearrangement uses TRBV4-1 and TRBJ2-5; 7 bases are shared with TRBD1. This CDR3 has 15 amino acids. The junction had 6 bases not matched to a gene; V was cut back by 1 base and J by 4 bases. Germline V gene sequence: CDR1 MGHRA, CDR2 YSYEKL. CDR3 in DNA: TGCGCCAGCAGCCAAGGAGACAGGGACCGAGAGACCCAGTACTTC. This sequence encodes CASSQGDRDRETQYF.

This rearrangement joins TRBV7-2 to TRBJ1-2; D remains ambiguous. The CDR3 is made up of 14 amino acids. The germline gives CDR1 SGHTA, CDR2 FQGNSA. V was shortened by 2 bases and J by 7 bases, with 14 bases between the two germline ends. CDR3 amino acids: CASSLSWSGPGYTF. The CDR3 DNA sequence: TGTGCCAGCAGCTTAAGTTGGAGTGGACCTGGCTACACCTTC.

The V call is TRBV7-2, the J call TRBJ2-7; D gene unclear. With 5 bases removed from V and 4 bases from J, the gap between germline ends came to 12 bases. The CDR3 contains 13 residues. Per the germline V gene, CDR1 is SGHTA and CDR2 is FQGNSA. CDR3 DNA: TGTGCCAGCAGCCTCCAGCAGGCTTACGAGCAGTACTTC. The encoded protein is CASSLQQAYEQYF.

The chain employs TRBV30 and TRBJ2-3; D is unresolved. This CDR3 is built from 13 residues. CDR1 is GTSNPN, CDR2 SVGIG, per germline (reference sequence). With 1 base removed from V and 1 base from J, the gap between germline ends came to 6 bases. The CDR3 DNA reads as TGTGCCTGGAGTGCCTGGCGCACAGATACGCAGTATTTT. This codes for CAWSAWRTDTQYF.

The J gene is TRBJ1-6, the V gene TRBV19; possible D gene TRBD1, 6 bases. The CDR3 totals 13 residues. Trimming removed 7 bases from V and 10 bases from J, with 14 bases in between. The germline V gene encodes CDR1 LNHDA and CDR2 SQIVND (reference sequence). CDR3 amino acids: CASTRDTFSPLHF. Written as DNA, the CDR3 is TGTGCCAGTACCCGGGACACTTTCTCACCCCTCCACTTT.

The chain has TRBV19 and TRBJ2-2; D remains unclear. The CDR3 length is 15 residues. The germline CDR1 and CDR2 sequences are LNHDA and SQIVND (reference sequence). Trimming shortened V by 4 bases and J by 7 bases, and 16 bases separated the two germline ends. The CDR3 reads CASSTLRHVDGELFF. The DNA for the CDR3 is TGTGCCAGTAGTACCCTTAGACACGTTGACGGGGAGCTGTTTTTT. Full variable domain (outside the CDR3, taken from reference TRBV19 and TRBJ2-2): DGGITQSPKYLFRKEGQNVTLSCEQNLNHDAMYWYRQDPGQGLRLIYYSQIVNDFQKGDIAEGYSVSREKKESFPLTVTSAQKNPTAFYLCASSTLRHVDGELFFGEGSRLTVL.

The gene calls are TRBV5-6 and TRBJ1-4, with D possibly TRBD1 on 5 matching bases. Germline V gene data show CDR1 as SGHDT and CDR2 as YYEEEE. The CDR3 has 15 residues. V was shortened by 0 bases and J by 4 bases, with 10 bases between the two germline ends. CDR3: CASSLAGQGNEKLFF. In nucleotides, the CDR3 is TGTGCCAGCAGCTTGGCGGGGCAGGGTAATGAAAAACTGTTTTTT. Complete variable domain (other parts from reference TRBV5-6 and TRBJ1-4): DAGVTQSPTHLIKTRGQQVTLRCSPKSGHDTVSWYQQALGQGPQFIFQYYEEEERQRGNFPDRFSGHQFPNYSSELNVNALLLGDSALYLCASSLAGQGNEKLFFGSGTQLSVL.

The V gene is TRBV7-9, the J gene TRBJ2-3, with D possibly being TRBD2 (6 bases). The germline V and J ends were trimmed by 1 base and 2 bases, with 7 bases remaining between them. The CDR3 extends over 14 amino acids. The V gene's germline CDR1 is SEHNR and CDR2 FQNEAQ (reference sequence). The CDR3 DNA is TGTGCCAGCAGCTTAGGGGGGGTCACAGATACGCAGTATTTT. Its translation is CASSLGGVTDTQYF.

This clone was counted a single time. The chain employs TRBV9 and TRBJ1-3; D is ambiguous. The V end was cut by 0 bases, the J end by 0 bases, with 13 bases between. The CDR3 extends over 17 amino acids. The germline V gene encodes CDR1 SGDLS and CDR2 YYNGEE. The CDR3 protein is CASSVAGGGSSGNTIYF. CDR3 nucleotide sequence: TGTGCCAGCAGCGTAGCCGGCGGAGGCTCCTCTGGAAACACCATATATTTT.

The chain is built from TRBV4-3 and TRBJ1-1; a possible D gene is TRBD1 (5 bases). The CDR3 contains 14 residues. Germline V CDR1 and CDR2: LGHNA, YSLEER. Trimming left V 6 bases short and J 3 bases short, with 14 bases between. CDR3 nucleotides: TGCGCCAGCAGGGTTGTGGGGCGCGACACTGAAGCTTTCTTT. The encoded protein is CASRVVGRDTEAFF.

The V call is TRBV5-8, the J call TRBJ1-6; 7 nucleotides align to TRBD1. V lost 0 bases to trimming and J lost 7 bases; unmatched junction nucleotides: 7. From germline, CDR1 is SGHTS and CDR2 YDEGEE. The CDR3 has 16 amino acids. The CDR3 reads CASSLGWDRANSPLHF. The CDR3 DNA reads TGTGCCAGCAGCTTGGGGTGGGACAGAGCAAATTCACCCCTCCACTTT.

The CDR3 coding sequence is TGTGCCAGCAGCGTAGTGAGCGGGAGCCCCTACAATGAGCAGTTCTTC. Translating gives CASSVVSGSPYNEQFF. The chain uses TRBV9 and TRBJ2-1; 8 bases match TRBD2. The germline CDR1 and CDR2 sequences are SGDLS and YYNGEE. The CDR3 consists of 16 residues. J was trimmed by 2 bases and V by 0 bases; bases with no gene match: 4.

The chain recombines TRBV14 with TRBJ1-1; tentative D call: TRBD1 (6 bases). Germline V gene sequence: CDR1 SGHDN, CDR2 FVKESK. Trimming took off 3 bases at V and 7 bases at J, with 18 bases between the two ends. The CDR3 runs 15 residues. The CDR3 spells CASSQATGRAGEAFF. CDR3 DNA sequence: TGTGCCAGCAGCCAGGCAACAGGGCGGGCGGGTGAAGCTTTCTTT.

The chain has TRBV2 and TRBJ2-5; D remains unclear. The V end was cut by 1 base, the J end by 4 bases, with 4 bases between. The CDR3 is 12 residues long. CDR1 SNHLY and CDR2 FYNNEI come from the germline V gene. CDR3 region: CASSEEGETQYF. The CDR3, as DNA: TGTGCCAGCAGTGAAGAAGGAGAGACCCAGTACTTC.